This record looks at one T cell receptor (beta chain) sequence and its context. Authors' analysis steps: It was from reference gene primer amplification that nucleated cell counts were estimated. Assay used: immunoSEQ multiplex PCR; TCRdb lists only in-frame clones, some missing. From that table come the V and J calls and clone size; the DNA was used to work out D and trimming. Here the sample spans under 450,000 clones, about 86% being singletons. The sample originates from a study of blood T cell repertoires in COVID-19. Study at large: From T cells, B-cell-depleted T cells, or PBMCs came the material, which was cDNA or gDNA.

The CDR3 runs to 13 residues. J gave up 10 bases and V 6 bases, and 5 bases lay outside the gene matches. Per the germline V gene, CDR1 is SGHVS and CDR2 is FQNEAQ. Seattle patient enrollment occurred during active infection, with longitudinal follow-up thereafter. The genes are TRBV7-8 and TRBJ1-6; 8 nucleotides match TRBD1. Input material: peripheral blood. The source of this sequence is a woman in her sixties or seventies with COVID-19, enrolled during active disease. CDR3 DNA sequence: TGTGCCAGCAGGACTGACAGGGGATCACCCCTCCACTTT. Its translation: CASRTDRGSPLHF.